This is a list of T cell receptor beta chains from one sample in a study of blood T cell repertoires in COVID-19. The table came from immunoSEQ multiplex PCR; TCRdb's copy has only in-frame clones and leaves some out. The sample yields some 230,000 clones, about 85% seen once. Sequencing input: peripheral blood. The receptor set was obtained from a woman aged 45-65 years with COVID-19, enrolled during active disease. Each CDR3 is given with its conserved first and last residue. D genes are given only for firm matches. Clone size is stated in some rows and not others, as once, few, many or a class when expanded.

j_gene,v_gene,abundance,d_gene,CDR3aa,CDR3nt
TRBJ1-5,TRBV28,-,-,CASSFLMDTYNQPQHF,TGTGCCAGCAGTTTCCTCATGGACACCTACAATCAGCCCCAGCATTTT
TRBJ2-1,TRBV5-5,-,TRBD2,CASSLKSGLAGYNEQFF,TGTGCCAGCAGCCTGAAGTCGGGACTAGCGGGGTACAATGAGCAGTTCTTC
TRBJ2-3,TRBV5-4,-,-,CASSLAFTDTQYF,TGTGCCAGCAGCTTGGCATTCACAGATACGCAGTATTTT
TRBJ2-1,TRBV30,-,-,CAWSVRGSRGDEQFF,TGTGCCTGGAGTGTACGGGGGAGTAGGGGCGATGAGCAGTTCTTC
TRBJ1-6,TRBV11-2,-,TRBD1,CASSLRTGPGSPLHF,TGTGCCAGCAGCCTCAGGACAGGGCCTGGCTCACCCCTCCACTTT
TRBJ2-3,TRBV7-6,-,TRBD2,CASSLEGELAATDTQYF,TGTGCCAGCAGCTTAGAAGGGGAACTAGCGGCCACAGATACGCAGTATTTT
TRBJ2-2,TRBV10-3,once,TRBD2,CAISVSLAGANTGELFF,TGTGCCATCAGTGTATCCTTAGCGGGGGCGAACACCGGGGAGCTGTTTTTT
TRBJ1-5,TRBV19,-,-,CASSIGQGIWNQPQHF,TGTGCCAGTAGTATCGGGCAGGGGATATGGAATCAGCCCCAGCATTTT
TRBJ2-5,TRBV9,-,-,CASSPRVEETQYF,TGTGCCAGCAGCCCTCGCGTAGAAGAGACCCAGTACTTC
TRBJ1-1,TRBV5-5,-,-,CASSLAGFVNTEAFF,TGTGCCAGCAGCTTGGCGGGGTTTGTGAACACTGAAGCTTTCTTT
TRBJ2-5,TRBV2,-,-,CASGQHGQETQYF,TGTGCCAGCGGGCAGCACGGCCAAGAGACCCAGTACTTC
TRBJ2-7,TRBV5-4,-,TRBD1,CASSKRDRVYEQYF,TGTGCCAGCAGCAAACGGGACAGGGTATACGAGCAGTACTTC
TRBJ1-2,TRBV28,-,-,CASSFSNLYGYTF,TGTGCCAGCAGTTTTAGCAATCTCTATGGCTACACCTTC
TRBJ2-7,TRBV21-1,many,-,CASEGDEQYF,TGTGCCAGCGAGGGCGACGAGCAGTACTTC
TRBJ2-5,TRBV11-2,-,-,CASRGLGETQYF,TGTGCCAGCAGGGGGCTTGGGGAGACCCAGTACTTC
TRBJ1-1,TRBV11-2,many,TRBD1,CASSSGTGINTEAFF,TGTGCCAGCAGCTCCGGGACAGGGATTAACACTGAAGCTTTCTTT
TRBJ2-7,TRBV4-3,-,-,CASSLEGGATEQYF,TGCGCCAGCAGCCTGGAGGGGGGGGCCACGGAGCAGTACTTC
TRBJ2-6,TRBV7-8,-,TRBD2,CASSATGGAPSGANVLTF,TGTGCCAGCAGCGCCACCGGGGGGGCTCCCTCTGGGGCCAACGTCCTGACTTTC
TRBJ1-4,TRBV5-6,-,-,CASSQDIIHEKLFF,TGTGCCAGCAGTCAGGATATAATACATGAAAAACTGTTTTTT
TRBJ1-1,TRBV11-2,-,-,CASSLGGLNTEAFF,TGTGCCAGCAGCTTAGGGGGCCTGAACACTGAAGCTTTCTTT
TRBJ2-3,TRBV20-1,-,TRBD2,CSASWEGNTDTQYF,TGCAGTGCTAGTTGGGAGGGTAACACAGATACGCAGTATTTT
TRBJ2-2,TRBV4-1,-,TRBD2,CASSQFEGLAGGPGTGELFF,TGCGCCAGCAGCCAATTTGAGGGGCTAGCGGGGGGGCCGGGCACCGGGGAGCTGTTTTTT
TRBJ1-1,TRBV2,few,TRBD1,CASRGGQGLNTEAFF,TGTGCCAGCAGGGGGGGACAGGGGTTGAACACTGAAGCTTTCTTT
TRBJ2-3,TRBV7-9,-,TRBD2,CASSAQTSGGFLHTQYF,TGTGCCAGCAGCGCCCAGACTAGCGGGGGTTTTCTCCATACGCAGTATTTT
TRBJ2-1,TRBV19,-,TRBD2,CASSIAGSGGANEQFF,TGTGCCAGTAGTATAGCTGGTAGCGGGGGGGCAAATGAGCAGTTCTTC
TRBJ2-2,TRBV6-1,-,TRBD2,CASSLRTSGGELFF,TGTGCCAGCAGTTTGCGGACTAGCGGGGGGGAGCTGTTTTTT
TRBJ2-7,TRBV11-3,once,-,CASSLVVGSYEQYF,TGTGCCAGCAGCTTAGTGGTCGGCTCCTACGAGCAGTACTTC
TRBJ2-5,TRBV4-1,-,-,CASSPLTEYQETQYF,TGCGCCAGCAGCCCCCTGACAGAGTACCAAGAGACCCAGTACTTC
TRBJ2-3,TRBV9,few,TRBD2,CASSVATSGTDTQYF,TGTGCCAGCAGCGTAGCTACTAGCGGCACAGATACGCAGTATTTT
TRBJ1-5,TRBV2,-,-,CASSVGGPQHF,TGTGCCAGCAGTGTAGGGGGACCCCAGCATTTT
TRBJ1-6,TRBV14,-,-,CASSQESGFGNSPLHF,TGTGCCAGCAGCCAAGAATCGGGGTTCGGCAATTCACCCCTCCACTTT
TRBJ2-1,TRBV7-2,-,TRBD2,CASSLNAGTKRDEQFF,TGTGCCAGCAGCTTGAACGCCGGGACTAAGCGCGATGAGCAGTTCTTC
TRBJ1-1,TRBV12-5,-,TRBD1,CASGLVLNRQGLREAFF,TGTGCTAGTGGTTTGGTACTTAACCGACAGGGACTGAGGGAAGCTTTCTTT
TRBJ2-3,TRBV7-3,-,TRBD2,CASSPGGVDTQYF,TGTGCCAGCAGCCCGGGGGGGGTGGATACGCAGTATTTT
TRBJ2-1,TRBV7-2,-,TRBD1,CASSFFRDSEQFF,TGTGCCAGCAGTTTCTTCCGGGACAGTGAGCAGTTCTTC
TRBJ1-2,TRBV5-6,-,-,CASSLVPGPSRSFGGYTF,TGTGCCAGCAGCTTGGTCCCAGGCCCTTCCCGGTCGTTCGGAGGCTACACCTTC
TRBJ1-3,TRBV11-2,-,TRBD1,CASSSLRDRGGYSGNTIYF,TGTGCCAGCAGCTCCTTGAGGGACAGGGGGGGATACTCTGGAAACACCATATATTTT
TRBJ2-6,TRBV21-1,few,-,CASTRDRSLSGANVLTF,TGTGCCAGTACCCGGGACAGGAGCCTCTCTGGGGCCAACGTCCTGACTTTC
TRBJ2-7,TRBV30,-,TRBD1,CAWSKDGDRDSYEQYF,TGTGCCTGGAGCAAGGACGGGGACAGAGACTCCTACGAGCAGTACTTC
TRBJ1-1,TRBV5-8,-,-,CASSFGRNTEAFF,TGTGCCAGCAGCTTTGGCAGGAACACTGAAGCTTTCTTT
TRBJ2-5,TRBV5-5,-,TRBD1,CASSFFEGQGETQYF,TGTGCCAGCAGCTTCTTCGAGGGACAGGGAGAGACCCAGTACTTC
TRBJ2-7,TRBV27,-,-,CASSGLQASGEQYF,TGTGCCAGCAGCGGACTCCAGGCGTCGGGCGAGCAGTACTTC
TRBJ1-2,TRBV19,-,-,CASRGLNYGYTF,TGTGCCAGTAGGGGGCTAAACTATGGCTACACCTTC
TRBJ1-1,TRBV5-6,-,TRBD1,CASSPTNRDRGAFF,TGTGCCAGCAGCCCAACGAACCGGGACAGAGGGGCTTTCTTT